One sample yielded the 10 T cell receptor beta chains listed below, sequenced in a study of a mutant IDH1 vaccine in newly diagnosed glioma. The time point here: baseline, week 1 (first vaccination visit). Treatment reported: pre-vaccination baseline after standard-of-care therapy. Repertoires were generated with immunoSEQ multiplex PCR, while TCRdb's copy carries only in-frame clones and drops some. The table records about 88,000 clones, roughly 82% of them present only once. The sequences come from PBMCs, collected from a glioma patient treated with radiotherapy, temozolomide or both. These receptors originate from a man aged 40-49 years with glioma. Some clones in this sample may be carry-over from other donors' samples.

This clone is a singleton in its sample. CDR3 residues: CASSIAGTRGYEQYF. CDR3 in DNA: TGTGCCAGTAGTATAGCGGGAACTAGGGGCTACGAGCAGTACTTC. The chain has TRBV19 and TRBJ2-7, with D perhaps matching TRBD1 or TRBD2 (5 bases each). This CDR3 has 15 residues. Trimming took 1 base from V and 3 from J, leaving 13 bases between them. Looked up from germline, CDR1 is LNHDA and CDR2 is SQIVND (reference sequence).

This clone has just a few counts. The rearrangement links TRBV6-1 to TRBJ1-2; D is possibly TRBD1 (5 bases). CDR3 length: 13 amino acids. V was trimmed by 1 base and J by 8 bases, leaving 11 bases between them. CDR1 and CDR2 (germline): MNHNS, SASEGT. The CDR3 DNA is TGTGCCAGCAGTGAAGTTGAGACAGCGGGCTACACCTTC. Its protein is CASSEVETAGYTF.

CDR3 DNA: TGTGCCAGCAGTTTAAGGACAGGGTGGTCACTCAGCAATGAGCAGTTCTTC. This sequence encodes CASSLRTGWSLSNEQFF. The chain joins TRBV27 to TRBJ2-1; 8 nucleotides align to TRBD1. From germline, CDR1 is MNHEY and CDR2 SMNVEV (reference sequence). The CDR3 has 17 amino acids. V dropped 2 bases and J dropped 6; count of bases not matched to a gene: 12.

The rearrangement uses TRBV7-9 and TRBJ1-2; 9 bases are a match to TRBD1. The germline V gene has CDR1 SEHNR and CDR2 FQNEAQ (reference sequence). V dropped 6 bases and J dropped 7; count of bases not matched to a gene: 12. The CDR3 totals 15 residues. The CDR3 DNA follows: TGTGCCAGCAGTACGCACCGGGACAGGGCTATTGGCTACACCTTC. Its translation is CASSTHRDRAIGYTF.

The chain uses TRBV2 and TRBJ2-5; no reliable D call. Looked up from germline, CDR1 is SNHLY and CDR2 is FYNNEI. This CDR3 is built from 13 residues. The V gene lost 4 bases and the J gene lost 5 bases, with 11 bases spanning the gap. CDR3 DNA sequence: TGTGCCAGCAGTGGTAGCAAACGGGAGACCCAGTACTTC. This sequence encodes CASSGSKRETQYF.

This chain uses TRBV6-6 with TRBJ2-2; D gene unclear. Deletions cut 2 bases from V and 5 bases from J, with 3 bases between. The CDR3 consists of 12 residues. Germline-derived CDR1 and CDR2 are MNHNY and SVGAGI (reference sequence). As DNA, the CDR3 is TGTGCCAGCAGTTACCCTACCGGGGAGCTGTTTTTT. Amino acid sequence: CASSYPTGELFF.

V usage is TRBV7-9 and J usage is TRBJ1-6, with 11 bases aligning to TRBD1. Germline V gives CDR1 SEHNR, CDR2 FQNEAQ (reference sequence). V trimming: 5 bases; J trimming: 13 bases; junction bases outside the gene matches: 4. This CDR3 comprises 13 residues. The CDR3 spells CASSGRDRGPLHF. Written as DNA, the CDR3 is TGTGCCAGCAGCGGCCGGGACAGGGGGCCCCTCCACTTT.

CDR3 residues: CASSLASDTGELFF. The CDR3 DNA reads as TGTGCCAGCAGCTTAGCGTCCGACACCGGGGAGCTGTTTTTT. The chain has TRBV7-9 and TRBJ2-2, with unresolved D. Germline V gene data show CDR1 as SEHNR and CDR2 as FQNEAQ (reference sequence). The length of the CDR3 is 14 residues. V shed 0 bases and J shed 3 bases, with 5 bases lying between them.

The chain has TRBV6-1 and TRBJ1-5; TRBD1 is a possible D gene (6 bases). The CDR3 has 15 residues. V was shortened by 2 bases and J by 2 bases, with 10 bases between the two germline ends. The germline V gene encodes CDR1 MNHNS and CDR2 SASEGT. Here the CDR3 DNA reads TGTGCCAGCAGTGAATCGGCAGGGGGCAATCAGCCCCAGCATTTT. It encodes CASSESAGGNQPQHF.

This sequence joins TRBV9 and TRBJ2-1; 8 bases match TRBD1. Trimming cost V 0 bases and J 5 bases; bases outside gene matches: 7. The germline CDR1 and CDR2 sequences are SGDLS and YYNGEE. The CDR3 length is 16 residues. This CDR3 reads CASSVEGQVWDNEQFF. As DNA, the CDR3 is TGTGCCAGCAGCGTAGAGGGACAGGTCTGGGACAATGAGCAGTTCTTC.